This record looks at one T cell receptor beta chain sequence and its context. The data belong to a study of blood T cell repertoires in COVID-19. Libraries were prepared by immunoSEQ multiplex PCR; TCRdb keeps only in-frame clonotypes and omits some of them. The table records fewer than 500,000 clones, 86% of them present only once. The V gene's germline CDR1 is SGHAT and CDR2 FQNNGV. This CDR3 contains 12 residues. The V gene lost 0 bases and the J gene lost 9 bases, with 6 bases spanning the gap. The chain joins TRBV11-2 to TRBJ2-1, with TRBD2 as a possible D gene (5 bases). This TCR came from a woman aged 25-40 years with active or convalescent COVID-19. Sequencing was performed on peripheral blood. Here the CDR3 DNA reads TGTGCCAGCAGCTTAGATGAGGGTGAGCAGTTCTTC. The encoded protein is CASSLDEGEQFF.